The entry below describes one T cell receptor (beta chain). Enrolled through a virtual design, the participants were between roughly 18 and 100 years of age and came from roughly 22 US areas. This sample was included in a study of blood T cell repertoires in COVID-19. Study-wide background: Acute and convalescent COVID-19 samples came from the United States, Italy and Spain. From T cells, B-cell-depleted T cells, or PBMCs came the material, which was cDNA or gDNA.

Some clones are missing from TCRdb's copy, which holds only in-frame ones; the method was immunoSEQ multiplex PCR. The table lists under 350,000 clones, 86% of them singletons, with roughly 3% in the top ten. This CDR3 has 15 amino acids. The V gene's germline CDR1 is SGHRS and CDR2 YFSETQ. With V trimmed by 0 bases and J by 4 bases, 4 bases remained unmatched. V usage is TRBV5-1 and J usage is TRBJ2-5, with 9 bases matching TRBD1. Sequencing used PBMCs or T cells enriched from blood (not recorded which). The origin of this receptor is a woman younger than 35 who had recovered from COVID-19. CDR3 sequence (DNA): TGCGCCAGCAGCTTGGAGGACAGGGGCGGAGAGACCCAGTACTTC. This gives the protein CASSLEDRGGETQYF.